This is a list of T cell receptor beta chains from one sample in a study of T cell repertoires in cytomegalovirus infection. In TCRdb, the reads were re-called with MiXCR into one record per CDR3 protein. The table has about 770,000 distinct CDR3 sequences, 29% seen once. Their recognized antigens are unknown. Source: cultured CD8+ T cells from PBMCs, taken from culture after CMV antigen stimulation. The source of these receptors is a human donor in good health (CMV status not recorded). Some clones in this sample may be carry-over from other donors' samples. The CDR3 runs from the conserved cysteine through the conserved F or W. D genes are given only for firm matches. Size is stated for part of the rows, as once, few or many counts, or as a class when the clone is expanded.

NA,TRBV7-6,NA,TRBJ2-6,CASSLGISGSGANVLTF,TGTGCCAGCAGCTTGGGGATTTCAGGGAGTGGGGCCAACGTCCTGACTTTC
NA,TRBV20-1,NA,TRBJ2-1,CSAREWLGGRDEQFF,TGCAGTGCTAGGGAATGGCTTGGCGGCCGCGATGAGCAGTTCTTC
few,TRBV5-6,NA,TRBJ2-7,CASSQRGGLLEYEQYF,TGTGCCAGCAGCCAAAGAGGGGGACTTCTCGAATACGAGCAGTACTTC
NA,TRBV20-1,NA,TRBJ2-6,CSAPRENYSGANVLTF,TGCAGTGCCCCCAGGGAGAACTACTCTGGGGCCAACGTCCTGACTTTC
many,TRBV27,NA,TRBJ1-1,CASSRTANTEAFF,TGTGCCAGCAGCCGGACAGCGAACACTGAAGCTTTCTTT
NA,TRBV7-9,TRBD2,TRBJ2-1,CASSLLSGGGPGNEQFF,TGTGCCAGCAGCTTACTCTCTGGCGGGGGGCCGGGTAATGAGCAGTTCTTC
NA,TRBV5-1,NA,TRBJ2-3,CASSLAGQATDTQYF,TGCGCCAGCAGCTTGGCGGGGCAGGCCACAGATACGCAGTATTTT
many,TRBV7-8,NA,TRBJ1-1,CASSPSGGPLMNTEAFF,TGTGCCAGCAGCCCATCGGGGGGGCCACTCATGAACACTGAAGCTTTCTTT
few,TRBV6-2/TRBV6-3,NA,TRBJ2-3,CASSPLAGNVTDTQYF,TGTGCCAGCAGTCCCCTCGCGGGGAATGTCACAGATACGCAGTATTTT
few,TRBV18,NA,TRBJ1-2,CASSQGDSGDGYTF,TGTGCCAGCTCGCAAGGAGACTCGGGGGATGGCTACACCTTC
NA,TRBV5-1,NA,TRBJ2-2,CASSAVRDGIRLGELFF,TGCGCCAGCAGCGCTGTCCGGGACGGTATACGGTTGGGGGAGCTGTTTTTT
few,TRBV4-1,NA,TRBJ2-3,CASSQGRPGGAPTDTQYF,TGCGCCAGCAGCCAAGGGCGGCCTGGCGGGGCCCCCACAGATACGCAGTATTTT
few,TRBV6-1,NA,TRBJ1-1,CASSEGIENTEAFF,TGTGCCAGCAGTGAGGGAATAGAGAACACTGAAGCTTTCTTT
NA,TRBV24-1,NA,TRBJ1-5,CATSDWVNQPQHF,TGTGCCACCAGTGATTGGGTCAATCAGCCCCAGCATTTT
few,TRBV28,TRBD1,TRBJ1-1,CATRDRVNAEAFF,TGTGCCACCCGAGACAGGGTGAACGCTGAAGCTTTCTTT
NA,TRBV6-2/TRBV6-3,TRBD2,TRBJ2-3,CASTQPGLVTDTQYF,TGTGCCAGCACCCAACCGGGACTAGTCACAGATACGCAGTATTTT
NA,TRBV28,NA,TRBJ2-3,CASSRVDTQYF,TGTGCCAGCAGCAGGGTAGATACGCAGTATTTT
few,TRBV6-1,NA,TRBJ1-1,CASRYRGLNTEAFF,TGTGCCAGCAGGTACCGGGGGTTGAACACTGAAGCTTTCTTT
many,TRBV19,NA,TRBJ2-1,CASSIGQGWYNEQFF,TGTGCCAGTAGTATAGGGCAGGGCTGGTACAATGAGCAGTTCTTC
few,TRBV4-1,NA,TRBJ2-1,CASSQDRAGLAYNEQFF,TGCGCCAGCAGCCAAGATCGGGCAGGATTAGCCTACAATGAGCAGTTCTTC
NA,TRBV5-6,NA,TRBJ1-1,CASSLKPGNYMNTEAFF,TGTGCCAGCAGCTTGAAGCCAGGGAACTACATGAACACTGAAGCTTTCTTT
NA,TRBV29-1,NA,TRBJ1-1,CSVEGAGVTEAFF,TGCAGCGTTGAAGGAGCTGGGGTCACTGAAGCTTTCTTT
few,TRBV27,NA,TRBJ1-1,CASSEPGTMEAFF,TGTGCCAGCAGTGAGCCGGGGACGATGGAAGCTTTCTTT
few,TRBV28,TRBD1,TRBJ2-1,CASSLGDRALDEQFF,TGTGCCAGCAGTCTAGGGGACAGGGCCCTCGATGAGCAGTTCTTC
many,TRBV4-1,NA,TRBJ1-2,CASSQAVTNYGYTF,TGCGCCAGCAGCCAAGCAGTTACCAACTATGGCTACACCTTC
NA,TRBV7-6,TRBD2,TRBJ2-5,CASSLPTSGEETQYF,TGTGCCAGCAGTTTACCGACTAGCGGGGAAGAGACCCAGTACTTC
many,TRBV6-1,TRBD1,TRBJ2-2,CASSEELGQGSRELFF,TGTGCCAGCAGTGAAGAGTTAGGACAGGGATCCAGGGAGCTGTTTTTT
NA,TRBV14,NA,TRBJ1-2,CASSQEGQLYGYTF,TGTGCCAGCAGCCAAGAAGGACAGCTCTATGGCTACACCTTC